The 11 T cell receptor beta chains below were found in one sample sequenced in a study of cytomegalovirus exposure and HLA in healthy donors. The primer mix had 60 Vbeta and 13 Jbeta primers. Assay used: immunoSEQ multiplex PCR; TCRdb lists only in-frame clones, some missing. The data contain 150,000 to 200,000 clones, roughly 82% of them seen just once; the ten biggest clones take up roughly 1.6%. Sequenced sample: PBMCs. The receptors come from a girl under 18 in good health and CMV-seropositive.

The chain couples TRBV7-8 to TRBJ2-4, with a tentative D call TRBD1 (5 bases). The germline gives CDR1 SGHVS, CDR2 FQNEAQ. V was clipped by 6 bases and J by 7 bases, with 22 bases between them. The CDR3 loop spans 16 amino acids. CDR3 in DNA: TGTGCCAGCAGTCCGAGAATAGTAGGGGTAGGGAACATTCAGTACTTC. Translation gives CASSPRIVGVGNIQYF.

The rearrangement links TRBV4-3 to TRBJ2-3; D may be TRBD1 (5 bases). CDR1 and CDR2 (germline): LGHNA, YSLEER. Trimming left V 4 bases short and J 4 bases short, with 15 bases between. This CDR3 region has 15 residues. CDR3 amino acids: CASSPSPGLADTQYF. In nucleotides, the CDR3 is TGCGCCAGCAGCCCCAGTCCAGGGTTGGCAGATACGCAGTATTTT.

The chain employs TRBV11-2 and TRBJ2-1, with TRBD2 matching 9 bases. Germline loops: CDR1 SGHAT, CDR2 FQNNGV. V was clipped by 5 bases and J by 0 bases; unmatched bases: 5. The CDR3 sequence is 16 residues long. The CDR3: CASSPYSGGSYNEQFF. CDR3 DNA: TGTGCCAGCAGCCCTTATAGCGGGGGCTCCTACAATGAGCAGTTCTTC. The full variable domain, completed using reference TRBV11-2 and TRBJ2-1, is EAGVAQSPRYKIIEKRQSVAFWCNPISGHATLYWYQQILGQGPKLLIQFQNNGVVDDSQLPKDRFSAERLKGVDSTLKIQPAKLEDSAVYLCASSPYSGGSYNEQFFGPGTRLTVL.

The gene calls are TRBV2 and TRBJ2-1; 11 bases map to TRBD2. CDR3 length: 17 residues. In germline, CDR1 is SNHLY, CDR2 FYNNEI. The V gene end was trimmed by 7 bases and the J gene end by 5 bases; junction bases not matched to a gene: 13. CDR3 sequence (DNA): TGTGCCAGCACCCTCTATGGGGGGACTAGCGGCGACAATGAGCAGTTCTTC. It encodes CASTLYGGTSGDNEQFF.

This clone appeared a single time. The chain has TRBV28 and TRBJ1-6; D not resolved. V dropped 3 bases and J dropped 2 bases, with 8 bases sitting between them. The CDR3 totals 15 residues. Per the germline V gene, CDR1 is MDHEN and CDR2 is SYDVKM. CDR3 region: CASSFQVPYNSPLHF. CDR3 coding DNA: TGTGCCAGCAGTTTCCAGGTCCCCTATAATTCACCCCTCCACTTT.

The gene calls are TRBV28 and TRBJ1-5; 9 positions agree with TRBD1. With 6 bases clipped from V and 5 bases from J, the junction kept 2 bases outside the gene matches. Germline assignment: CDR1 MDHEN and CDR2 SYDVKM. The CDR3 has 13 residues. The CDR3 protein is CASRGTGYQPQHF. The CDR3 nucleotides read TGTGCCAGCAGGGGGACAGGGTATCAGCCCCAGCATTTT.

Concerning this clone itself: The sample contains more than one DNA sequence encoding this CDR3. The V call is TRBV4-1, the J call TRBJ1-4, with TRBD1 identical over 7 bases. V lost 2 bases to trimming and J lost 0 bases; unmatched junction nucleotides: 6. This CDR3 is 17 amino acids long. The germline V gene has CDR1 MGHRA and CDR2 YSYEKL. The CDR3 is CASSQRGQAATNEKLFF. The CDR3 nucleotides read TGCGCCAGCAGCCAACGAGGACAGGCTGCAACTAATGAAAAACTGTTTTTT.

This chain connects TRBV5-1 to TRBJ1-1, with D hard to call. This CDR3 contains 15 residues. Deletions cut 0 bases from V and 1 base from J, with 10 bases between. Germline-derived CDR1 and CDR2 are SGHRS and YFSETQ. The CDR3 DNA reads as TGCGCCAGCAGCTTGGCCGGTCCGGGGAACACTGAAGCTTTCTTT. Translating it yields CASSLAGPGNTEAFF.

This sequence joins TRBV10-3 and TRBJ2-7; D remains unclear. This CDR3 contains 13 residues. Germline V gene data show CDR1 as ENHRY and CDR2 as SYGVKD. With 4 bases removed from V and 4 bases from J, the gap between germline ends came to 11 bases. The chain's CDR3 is CAISARHDYEQYF. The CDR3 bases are TGTGCCATCAGTGCCAGACACGATTACGAGCAGTACTTC.

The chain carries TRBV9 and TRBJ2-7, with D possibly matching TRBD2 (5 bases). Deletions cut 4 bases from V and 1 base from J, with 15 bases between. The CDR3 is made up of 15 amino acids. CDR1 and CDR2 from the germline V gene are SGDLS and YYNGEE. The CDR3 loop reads CASSPSERGSYEQYF. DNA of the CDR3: TGTGCCAGCAGCCCCTCCGAACGGGGATCCTACGAGCAGTACTTC.

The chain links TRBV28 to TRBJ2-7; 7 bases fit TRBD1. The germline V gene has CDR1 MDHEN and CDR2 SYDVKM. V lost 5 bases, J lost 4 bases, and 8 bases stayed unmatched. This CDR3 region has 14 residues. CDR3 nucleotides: TGTGCCAGCAGTATCGGGACAGCGAGTTACGAGCAGTACTTC. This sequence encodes CASSIGTASYEQYF. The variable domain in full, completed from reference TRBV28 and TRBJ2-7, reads DVKVTQSSRYLVKRTGEKVFLECVQDMDHENMFWYRQDPGLGLRLIYFSYDVKMKEKGDIPEGYSVSREKKERFSLILESASTNQTSMYLCASSIGTASYEQYFGPGTRLTVT.